The 7 T cell receptor beta chains presented below share a single source sample, sequenced in a study of blood T cell repertoires in COVID-19. Assay: immunoSEQ multiplex PCR; the TCRdb copy retains only in-frame clones and omits some. Of some 160,000 clones listed, approximately 86% are singletons. The sequencing input was peripheral blood. These receptors were taken from a woman older than 75 with COVID-19, enrolled during active disease.

The chain joins TRBV6-4 to TRBJ1-1; D may be TRBD1 (5 bases). The CDR3 extends over 16 amino acids. CDR1 and CDR2 from the germline V gene are MRHNA and SNTAGT. V lost 5 bases to trimming and J lost 2 bases, with 18 bases between them. CDR3 loop: CASSNIRAIRNTEAFF. The CDR3 DNA sequence: TGTGCCAGCAGTAATATCAGGGCCATCCGCAACACTGAAGCTTTCTTT.

This clone has just one count. The V and J genes are TRBV9 and TRBJ1-3; the D gene is possibly TRBD1 (5 bases). CDR3 size: 16 residues. CDR1 is SGDLS and CDR2 is YYNGEE in the germline V gene. V lost 4 bases to trimming and J lost 2 bases, with 16 bases between them. CDR3 amino acids: CASSPQTDSAGNTIYF. Written as DNA, the CDR3 is TGTGCCAGCAGCCCCCAGACAGACTCTGCTGGAAACACCATATATTTT.

This chain uses TRBV19 with TRBJ1-4; the D is unclear. The CDR3 is 14 residues long. CDR1 and CDR2 from the germline V gene are LNHDA and SQIVND (reference sequence). V shed 1 base and J shed 3 bases, with 6 bases lying between them. CDR3 in amino acids: CASSIGLANEKLFF. CDR3 in DNA: TGTGCCAGTAGTATAGGGCTCGCTAATGAAAAACTGTTTTTT.

The chain carries TRBV4-1 and TRBJ2-7; 8 bases agree with TRBD2. The CDR3 totals 16 residues. The junction had 8 bases not matched to a gene; V was cut back by 3 bases and J by 1 base. The germline V gene encodes CDR1 MGHRA and CDR2 YSYEKL. CDR3 protein: CASSQSSGAPSYEQYF. The CDR3 DNA is TGCGCCAGCAGCCAGAGTAGCGGGGCCCCATCCTACGAGCAGTACTTC.

The chain carries TRBV5-1 and TRBJ2-3; D is uncertain. Germline V CDR1 and CDR2: SGHRS, YFSETQ. CDR3 length: 14 amino acids. The ends were cut back, 0 bases at V and 1 base at J, with 6 bases in the middle. The DNA for the CDR3 is TGCGCCAGCAGCTTGGACAGACGCACAGATACGCAGTATTTT. It yields the protein CASSLDRRTDTQYF. Combining the CDR3 with reference TRBV5-1 and TRBJ2-3 gives the whole variable domain KAGVTQTPRYLIKTRGQQVTLSCSPISGHRSVSWYQQTPGQGLQFLFEYFSETQRNKGNFPGRFSGRQFSNSRSEMNVSTLELGDSALYLCASSLDRRTDTQYFGPGTRLTVL.

The chain uses TRBV28 and TRBJ2-7; TRBD2 agrees at 10 bases. V shed 2 bases, J shed 2 bases, and the junction held 9 bases outside the gene matches. CDR1 MDHEN and CDR2 SYDVKM come from the germline V gene. The CDR3 consists of 17 residues. The CDR3 region has the DNA TGTGCCAGCAGTTTAATCCCCGGGGGACTAGCGACCTACGAGCAGTACTTC. The encoded protein is CASSLIPGGLATYEQYF.

V is TRBV5-6 and J is TRBJ1-2; 7 positions match TRBD1. CDR3 length: 14 residues. Unmatched junction bases numbered 8, after V lost 2 bases and J lost 7 bases. Germline loops: CDR1 SGHDT, CDR2 YYEEEE. CDR3 sequence reads: CASSFGQEASGYTF. DNA for the CDR3: TGTGCCAGCAGCTTCGGACAGGAGGCCTCTGGCTACACCTTC.